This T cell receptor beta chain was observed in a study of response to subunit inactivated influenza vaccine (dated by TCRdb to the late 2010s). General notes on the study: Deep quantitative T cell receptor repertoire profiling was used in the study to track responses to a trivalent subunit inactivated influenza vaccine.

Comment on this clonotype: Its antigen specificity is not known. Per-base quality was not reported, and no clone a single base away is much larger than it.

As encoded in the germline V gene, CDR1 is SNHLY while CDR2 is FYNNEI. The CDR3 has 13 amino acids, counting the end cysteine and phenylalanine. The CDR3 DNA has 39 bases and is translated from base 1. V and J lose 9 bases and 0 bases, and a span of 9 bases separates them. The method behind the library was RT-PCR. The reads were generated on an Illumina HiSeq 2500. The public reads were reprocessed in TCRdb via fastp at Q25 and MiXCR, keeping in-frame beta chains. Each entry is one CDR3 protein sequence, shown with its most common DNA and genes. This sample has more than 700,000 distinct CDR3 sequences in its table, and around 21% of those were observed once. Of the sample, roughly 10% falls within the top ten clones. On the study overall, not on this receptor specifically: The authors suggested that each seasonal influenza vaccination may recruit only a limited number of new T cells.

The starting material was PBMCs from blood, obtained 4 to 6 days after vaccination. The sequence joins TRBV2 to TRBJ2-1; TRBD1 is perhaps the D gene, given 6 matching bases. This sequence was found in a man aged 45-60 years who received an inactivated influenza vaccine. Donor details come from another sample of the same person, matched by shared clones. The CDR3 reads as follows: CARTGSSYNEQFF. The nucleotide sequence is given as TGTGCCAGAACAGGGAGCTCCTACAATGAGCAGTTCTTC.